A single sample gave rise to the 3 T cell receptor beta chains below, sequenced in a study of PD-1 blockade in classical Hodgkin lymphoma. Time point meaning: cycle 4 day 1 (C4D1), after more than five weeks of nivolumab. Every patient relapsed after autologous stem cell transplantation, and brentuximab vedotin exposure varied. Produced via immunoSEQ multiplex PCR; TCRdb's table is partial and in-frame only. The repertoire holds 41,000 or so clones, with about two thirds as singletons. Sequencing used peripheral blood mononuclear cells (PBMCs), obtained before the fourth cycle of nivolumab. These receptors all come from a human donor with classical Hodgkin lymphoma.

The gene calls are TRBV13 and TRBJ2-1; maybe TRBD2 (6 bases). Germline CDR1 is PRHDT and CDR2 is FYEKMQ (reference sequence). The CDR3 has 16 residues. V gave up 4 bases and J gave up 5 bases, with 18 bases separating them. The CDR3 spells CASSSRVRGYDNEQFF. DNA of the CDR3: TGTGCCAGCAGCTCGCGGGTCCGGGGGTACGACAATGAGCAGTTCTTC. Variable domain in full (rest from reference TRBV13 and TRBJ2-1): AAGVIQSPRHLIKEKRETATLKCYPIPRHDTVYWYQQGPGQDPQFLISFYEKMQSDKGSIPDRFSAQQFSDYHSELNMSSLELGDSALYFCASSSRVRGYDNEQFFGPGTRLTVL.

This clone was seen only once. The CDR3: CASSFSGSQYEQYF. The CDR3 nucleotides are TGTGCCAGCAGCTTCTCGGGCAGCCAATACGAGCAGTACTTC. This chain joins TRBV7-6 and TRBJ2-7, with unresolved D. V dropped 3 bases and J dropped 4 bases, with 13 bases sitting between them. Per germline, CDR1 SGHVS and CDR2 FNYEAQ. There are 14 residues in the CDR3. Variable domain in full (rest from reference TRBV7-6 and TRBJ2-7): GAGVSQSPRYKVTKRGQDVALRCDPISGHVSLYWYRQALGQGPEFLTYFNYEAQQDKSGLPNDRFSAERPEGSISTLTIQRTEQRDSAMYRCASSFSGSQYEQYFGPGTRLTVT.

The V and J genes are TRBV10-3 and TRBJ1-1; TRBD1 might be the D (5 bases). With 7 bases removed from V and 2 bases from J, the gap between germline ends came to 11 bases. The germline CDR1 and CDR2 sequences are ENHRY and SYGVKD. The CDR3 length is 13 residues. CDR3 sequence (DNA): TGTGCCATCAACGGGCAGGGAAACACTGAAGCTTTCTTT. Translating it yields CAINGQGNTEAFF.